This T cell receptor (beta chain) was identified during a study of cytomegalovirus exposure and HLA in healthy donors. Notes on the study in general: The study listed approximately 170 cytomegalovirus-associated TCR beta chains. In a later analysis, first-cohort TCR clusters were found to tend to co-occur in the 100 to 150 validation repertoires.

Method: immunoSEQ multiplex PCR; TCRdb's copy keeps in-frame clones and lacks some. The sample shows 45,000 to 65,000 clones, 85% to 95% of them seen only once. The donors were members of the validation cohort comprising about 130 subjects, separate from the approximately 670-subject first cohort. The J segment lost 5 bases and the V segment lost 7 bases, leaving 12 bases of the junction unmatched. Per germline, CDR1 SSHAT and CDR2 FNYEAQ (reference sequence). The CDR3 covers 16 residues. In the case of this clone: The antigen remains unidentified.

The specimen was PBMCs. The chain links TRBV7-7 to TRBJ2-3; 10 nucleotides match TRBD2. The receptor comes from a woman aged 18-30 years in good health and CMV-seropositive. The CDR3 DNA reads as TGTGCCAGCACCGCGGGGAGCGGGGGGGCTGTAGATACGCAGTATTTT. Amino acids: CASTAGSGGAVDTQYF. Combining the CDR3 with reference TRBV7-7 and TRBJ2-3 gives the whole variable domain GAGVSQSPRYKVTKRGQDVTLRCDPISSHATLYWYQQALGQGPEFLTYFNYEAQPDKSGLPSDRFSAERPEGSISTLTIQRTEQRDSAMYRCASTAGSGGAVDTQYFGPGTRLTVL.